This T cell receptor (beta chain) comes out of a study of blood T cell repertoires in COVID-19. The V and J ends lost 5 bases and 0 bases, in that order; junction bases with no gene match: 6. CDR3 length: 15 residues. Germline lookup yields CDR1 SEHNR and CDR2 FQNEAQ (reference sequence). This clone has a count of ten or more. Original data processing: How many nucleated cells were present was estimated from reference gene primer amplification. Using immunoSEQ multiplex PCR, the repertoire was profiled, and TCRdb retains in-frame clones only, with some absent. The V and J calls and clone size are taken from that table; D and trimming were inferred from the DNA. The sample has about 210,000 clones; approximately 91% are singletons.

The sample taken for sequencing was peripheral blood. The chain uses TRBV7-9 and TRBJ1-1, with 7 bases aligning to TRBD1. This sequence originates from a man between 18 and 29 years old with active or convalescent COVID-19. The CDR3 spells CASSPRQGMNTEAFF. As DNA, the CDR3 is TGTGCCAGCAGCCCTAGACAGGGAATGAACACTGAAGCTTTCTTT.